This TCR beta chain appears in the sequencing data of a study of blood T cell repertoires in COVID-19. Study context: Acute and convalescent COVID-19 specimens originated in the United States, Italy and Spain. Nucleic acid was either cDNA or gDNA, and it came from T cells, B-cell-depleted T cells, or PBMCs.

Germline V gene sequence: CDR1 SGHAT, CDR2 FQNNGV. Trimming cost V 5 bases and J 6 bases, with 8 bases left between them. The CDR3 length is 13 residues. Per the original methods: Reference gene primers were amplified, and this amplification served to estimate nucleated cell counts. Produced via immunoSEQ multiplex PCR; TCRdb's table is partial and in-frame only. V and J calls and clone size follow that table, whereas D and trimming were derived from the DNA. The profile shows 99,000 or so clones, 70% to 90% of them singletons. The chain joins TRBV11-2 to TRBJ1-6; D is unclear. The specimen was peripheral blood. The TCR sequence derives from a woman aged 55-70 years in a cohort sampled during active or convalescent COVID-19. The CDR3 reads CASSPRGNSPLHF. CDR3 sequence (DNA): TGTGCCAGCAGCCCACGCGGTAATTCACCCCTCCACTTT.